These 7 T cell receptor beta chains were sequenced from one sample in a study of T cells in tumors after PD-1 blockade. Assay: immunoSEQ multiplex PCR; the TCRdb copy retains only in-frame clones and omits some. Here the sample spans fewer than 15,000 clones, less than 65% being singletons. Specimen: tumor tissue, collected before anti-PD-1 treatment. Receptor source: a human donor with basal cell carcinoma.

By sample fraction, this clone is medium-sized (0.01 to 0.1%). This chain joins TRBV28 and TRBJ1-4; weak D call: TRBD1 (5 bases). Germline V gene sequence: CDR1 MDHEN, CDR2 SYDVKM. The CDR3 runs 17 residues. Trimming left V 5 bases short and J 8 bases short, with 24 bases between. Here the CDR3 reads CASSPYRRAREGEKLFF. In nucleotides, the CDR3 is TGTGCCAGCAGTCCCTACCGACGGGCCAGGGAAGGCGAAAAACTGTTTTTT. Using reference TRBV28 and TRBJ1-4 for the parts outside the CDR3, the full variable domain is DVKVTQSSRYLVKRTGEKVFLECVQDMDHENMFWYRQDPGLGLRLIYFSYDVKMKEKGDIPEGYSVSREKKERFSLILESASTNQTSMYLCASSPYRRAREGEKLFFGSGTQLSVL.

This clone has a handful of counts. The V gene is TRBV7-3, the J gene TRBJ2-1, with a possible D match to TRBD2 (5 bases). The CDR3 length is 14 residues. Deletions cut 0 bases from V and 8 bases from J, with 11 bases between. Looked up from germline, CDR1 is SGHTA and CDR2 is FQGTGA. The CDR3 loop reads CASSLTPSNHEQFF. In DNA form, the CDR3 reads TGTGCCAGCAGCTTAACACCTAGCAACCATGAGCAGTTCTTC.

This clone appeared once. The V call is TRBV5-8, the J call TRBJ1-2; D gene uncertain. The germline V gene encodes CDR1 SGHTS and CDR2 YDEGEE. The ends were cut back, 1 base at V and 8 bases at J, with 9 bases in the middle. The CDR3 has 12 residues. The CDR3 sequence: CASSLNPWGYTF. The CDR3, as DNA: TGTGCCAGCAGCTTGAATCCCTGGGGCTACACCTTC. Full variable domain (outside the CDR3, taken from reference TRBV5-8 and TRBJ1-2): EAGVTQSPTHLIKTRGQQATLRCSPISGHTSVYWYQQALGLGLQFLLWYDEGEERNRGNFPPRFSGRQFPNYSSELNVNALELEDSALYLCASSLNPWGYTFGSGTRLTVV.

This chain connects TRBV5-1 to TRBJ2-2; D ambiguous. Trimming stripped 5 bases from V and 5 bases from J, with 16 bases between. Looked up from germline, CDR1 is SGHRS and CDR2 is YFSETQ. CDR3 size: 15 residues. The CDR3 bases are TGCGCCAGCAGGGAGACATCTAAGGTTACCGGGGAGCTGTTTTTT. Translation: CASRETSKVTGELFF.

The V call is TRBV6-1, the J call TRBJ1-5; D gene ambiguous. The germline CDR1 and CDR2 sequences are MNHNS and SASEGT. Trimming removed 0 bases from V and 1 base from J, with 10 bases in between. The CDR3 extends over 16 amino acids. The CDR3 sequence: CASSEAWQRSNQPQHF. In DNA, the CDR3 is TGTGCCAGCAGTGAAGCGTGGCAGCGGAGCAATCAGCCCCAGCATTTT.

The chain carries TRBV30 and TRBJ1-4, with 7 bases identical to TRBD1. V was pared by 2 bases and J by 7 bases, with 7 bases of the junction left unmatched. The CDR3 extends over 14 amino acids. Germline V gene lookup returns CDR1 GTSNPN and CDR2 SVGIG (reference sequence). The CDR3 DNA is TGTGCCTGGAGTTTACAGGGGATCGGTGAAAAACTGTTTTTT. The encoded protein is CAWSLQGIGEKLFF.

This chain links TRBV7-3 with TRBJ1-6; unclear D gene. Germline V CDR1 and CDR2: SGHTA, FQGTGA. CDR3 length: 12 amino acids. The ends were cut back, 6 bases at V and 7 bases at J, with 7 bases in the middle. The CDR3 bases are TGTGCCAGCAGTTCGGGGAATTCACCCCTCCACTTT. Translating gives CASSSGNSPLHF. Combining the CDR3 with reference TRBV7-3 and TRBJ1-6 gives the whole variable domain GAGVSQTPSNKVTEKGKYVELRCDPISGHTALYWYRQSLGQGPEFLIYFQGTGAADDSGLPNDRFFAVRPEGSVSTLKIQRTERGDSAVYLCASSSGNSPLHFGNGTRLTVT.